This T cell receptor (beta chain) came from a study of blood T cell repertoires in COVID-19. The assay was immunoSEQ multiplex PCR, and TCRdb's table has in-frame clones only and misses some. This sample has approximately 180,000 clones; 75% to 90% occur once, and the top ten carry about 7%. V gave up 3 bases and J gave up 7 bases, with 12 bases separating them. The germline V gene encodes CDR1 LGHDT and CDR2 YNNKEL (reference sequence). CDR3 size: 13 residues. Patients from Seattle were sampled longitudinally, starting during active infection. The clonotype originates from a woman between 40 and 55 years old with COVID-19, enrolled during active disease. Specimen: peripheral blood. The rearrangement joins TRBV3-1 (or the pseudogene TRBV3-2) to TRBJ1-2; D is perhaps TRBD1 (5 bases). Here the CDR3 reads CASSHIEGVGYTF. CDR3 coding DNA: TGTGCCAGCAGCCATATAGAAGGGGTTGGCTACACCTTC.